Presented here are 15 T cell receptor beta chains from one specimen sequenced in a study of T cells after yellow fever vaccination. TCRdb independently ran MiXCR on the 5' RACE reads; one entry per CDR3 protein. The sample lists just over 250,000 distinct CDR3 sequences, over 4.5% seen once, with under 3.5% in the top ten. This specimen consisted of CD4+ T cells sorted from PBMCs, obtained on the day of the yellow fever booster vaccination. The receptors shown here come from a man younger than 35 who received the YFV17D yellow fever vaccine.

This clonotype showed up many times. CDR3 nucleotides: TGTGCCAGCAGCTTGGATGTCAGCTCCTACAATGAGCAGTTCTTC. This sequence encodes CASSLDVSSYNEQFF. The rearrangement uses TRBV7-2 and TRBJ2-1; D remains unclear. Germline values: CDR1 SGHTA, CDR2 FQGNSA. Trimming took off 3 bases at V and 0 bases at J, with 9 bases between the two ends. This CDR3 spans 15 amino acids.

The chain uses TRBV20-1 and TRBJ1-4; no reliable D call. CDR1 is DFQATT and CDR2 is SNEGSKA in the germline V gene (reference sequence). V was clipped by 0 bases and J by 3 bases, with 11 bases between them. CDR3 length: 15 amino acids. CDR3 in DNA: TGCAGTGCTAGAGATCCCACCGACTCTAATGAAAAACTGTTTTTT. Protein sequence: CSARDPTDSNEKLFF.

This clonotype was counted at least ten times. The genes are TRBV4-3 and TRBJ2-3; D might be TRBD2 (7 bases). The CDR3 loop spans 17 amino acids. Deletions cut 0 bases from V and 3 bases from J, with 16 bases between. CDR1 and CDR2 (germline): LGHNA, YSLEER. The CDR3: CASSQDRGGTFTDTQYF. For the CDR3, the DNA is TGCGCCAGCAGCCAAGATAGGGGGGGAACCTTTACAGATACGCAGTATTTT.

This clonotype was seen many times. The J gene is TRBJ2-7, the V gene TRBV12-3 or TRBV12-4; 12 positions agree with TRBD2. The CDR3 is 17 residues long. V lost 5 bases and J lost 11; bases outside the gene matches: 19. The CDR3 nucleotides read TGTGCCAGCAGTCTCCGGGATTGGGGGACTAGCGGGCTAAGGGAGTACGTC. Protein product: CASSLRDWGTSGLREYV.

V is TRBV7-2 and J is TRBJ2-5; D remains ambiguous. Germline V gives CDR1 SGHTA, CDR2 FQGNSA. The V and J ends lost 6 bases and 5 bases respectively, with 19 bases between them. The CDR3 loop spans 15 amino acids. The CDR3 DNA sequence: TGTGCCAGCAGAAATTTAGAAGGCCGTCGGGAGACCCAGTACTTC. Residues: CASRNLEGRRETQYF.

This chain uses TRBV6-5 with TRBJ2-1; D gene unclear. CDR3 length equals 13 residues. Deletions cut 6 bases from V and 7 bases from J, with 13 bases between. Germline V lookup: CDR1 MNHEY, CDR2 SVGAGI. DNA of the CDR3: TGTGCCAGCAGCCCCTCGCCGGTGAATGAGCAGTTCTTC. Encoded protein: CASSPSPVNEQFF.

The sample holds many counts of this clonotype. The rearrangement joins TRBV5-6 to TRBJ1-2; D is undetermined. Germline V gives CDR1 SGHDT, CDR2 YYEEEE. CDR3 length: 12 residues. The germline V and J ends were trimmed by 4 bases and 8 bases, with 12 bases remaining between them. CDR3 region: CASSLRPGGYTF. In nucleotides, the CDR3 is TGTGCCAGCAGCCTTAGACCAGGAGGCTACACCTTC.

J is TRBJ2-3 and V is TRBV6-5, with a weak D call TRBD2 (6 bases). Germline CDR1 MNHEY, CDR2 SVGAGI. Trimming stripped 7 bases from V and 5 bases from J, with 13 bases between. This CDR3 is 13 amino acids long. This chain's CDR3 is CASKSSGQDTQYF. The DNA of the CDR3 is TGTGCCAGCAAATCCAGCGGGCAAGATACGCAGTATTTT.

This clonotype was detected a few times. The rearrangement joins TRBV5-4 to TRBJ1-6, with a weak D call TRBD1 (5 bases). The germline V and J ends were trimmed by 1 base and 10 bases, with 12 bases remaining between them. The CDR3 runs to 14 residues. Germline CDR1 and CDR2: SGHNT and YYREEE (reference sequence). The CDR3 DNA sequence: TGTGCCAGCAGCTTGTCAGGGTCTAGGTCACCCCTCCACTTT. Protein sequence: CASSLSGSRSPLHF.

The chain links TRBV7-3 to TRBJ2-2; the D is unclear. Germline CDR1 SGHTA, CDR2 FQGTGA. V lost 3 bases and J 6 bases, leaving 8 bases between the germline ends. CDR3 length: 13 amino acids. The CDR3 loop is CASSFGYPGELFF. CDR3 DNA: TGTGCCAGCAGCTTCGGGTACCCCGGGGAGCTGTTTTTT.

In its sample, this clonotype was seen a few times. The chain joins TRBV7-2 to TRBJ2-7; D uncertain. The CDR3 is 13 residues long. V lost 5 bases and J 3 bases, leaving 11 bases between the germline ends. Germline loops: CDR1 SGHTA, CDR2 FQGNSA. The CDR3 is CASSAGAVYEQYF. The DNA of the CDR3 is TGTGCCAGCAGCGCCGGTGCTGTCTACGAGCAGTACTTC.

The chain joins TRBV27 to TRBJ1-1, with D unclear. V lost 6 bases and J lost 4, with 24 bases in between. CDR1 is MNHEY and CDR2 is SMNVEV in the germline V gene (reference sequence). This CDR3 comprises 17 residues. This CDR3 reads CASRSIKRGWRGTEAFF. The CDR3 region has the DNA TGTGCCAGCAGAAGTATAAAACGGGGTTGGCGCGGCACTGAAGCTTTCTTT.

CDR3 coding DNA: TGTGCCATCAGTGCCCGGGGAGGAGGGGACACCATATATTTT. Translating gives CAISARGGGDTIYF. The chain joins TRBV10-3 to TRBJ1-3; possibly TRBD1 for D (5 bases). Trimming removed 4 bases at V and 8 bases at J, with 15 bases between. The CDR3 length is 14 residues. Germline loops: CDR1 ENHRY, CDR2 SYGVKD.

This clonotype was detected a few times. The chain recombines TRBV3-1 with TRBJ2-1; 10 bases agree with TRBD2. The CDR3 length is 14 residues. Germline values: CDR1 LGHDT, CDR2 YNNKEL (reference sequence). The trim removed 4 bases at V and 5 bases at J, leaving 2 bases unmatched. CDR3 protein: CASSRAGGDNEQFF. CDR3 sequence (DNA): TGTGCCAGCAGCCGAGCGGGGGGGGACAATGAGCAGTTCTTC.

This clonotype was picked up a small number of times. V and J are TRBV12-3 or TRBV12-4 and TRBJ2-6; weak D call: TRBD2 (6 bases). This CDR3 region has 18 residues. V shed 2 bases and J shed 7 bases, with 21 bases lying between them. The CDR3 sequence is CASSLIGAIKGGANVLTF. CDR3 DNA: TGTGCCAGCAGTTTAATCGGCGCCATTAAGGGAGGAGCCAACGTCCTGACTTTC.